These 20 T cell receptor beta chains were all obtained from the same sample, sequenced in a study of somatic mutations in cytotoxic T cells in rheumatoid arthritis. The protocol was immunoSEQ multiplex PCR, while the TCRdb copy is restricted to in-frame clones and leaves out a portion. Seen here are tens of thousands of clones, approximately 80% observed once, and the top ten hold roughly 3.2%. The specimen was CD8+ T cells sorted from blood. The receptor set was obtained from a man aged 40-49 years in good health.

The chain joins TRBV6-5 to TRBJ1-1, with TRBD1 matching 11 bases. Per the germline V gene, CDR1 is MNHEY and CDR2 is SVGAGI. Trimming took 6 bases from V and 7 from J; bases not matched to a gene: 7. This CDR3 has 14 residues. The CDR3 region is CASRMGQGVGEAFF. CDR3 nucleotide sequence: TGTGCCAGCAGAATGGGACAGGGGGTCGGTGAAGCTTTCTTT.

The CDR3 region is CASGNSYEQYF. The CDR3 bases are TGTGCCAGCGGGAACAGCTACGAGCAGTACTTC. The chain couples TRBV6-5 to TRBJ2-7; D is ambiguous. CDR1 MNHEY and CDR2 SVGAGI come from the germline V gene. V lost 8 bases to trimming and J lost 3 bases, with 8 bases between them. This CDR3 has 11 residues.

The CDR3 region is CASSFFGQGADEQYF. For the CDR3, the DNA is TGTGCCAGCAGCTTCTTTGGACAGGGGGCCGACGAGCAGTACTTC. The chain recombines TRBV7-2 with TRBJ2-7, with 11 bases fitting TRBD1. This CDR3 is built from 15 residues. With V trimmed by 3 bases and J by 5 bases, 6 bases remained unmatched. CDR1 SGHTA and CDR2 FQGNSA come from the germline V gene.

The chain carries TRBV6-1 and TRBJ2-5; D is perhaps TRBD1 or TRBD2 (5 bases each). Trimming took 3 bases from V and 4 from J, leaving 18 bases between them. The CDR3 runs 16 residues. Germline values: CDR1 MNHNS, CDR2 SASEGT. In DNA, the CDR3 is TGTGCCAGCAGTGACCCAGGGAGTGGAGGAGGAGAGACCCAGTACTTC. Protein sequence: CASSDPGSGGGETQYF.

V usage is TRBV9 and J usage is TRBJ2-3; D is perhaps TRBD2 (5 bases). V was shortened by 4 bases and J by 3 bases, with 15 bases between the two germline ends. CDR1 SGDLS and CDR2 YYNGEE come from the germline V gene. CDR3 length equals 15 residues. CDR3 DNA: TGTGCCAGCAGCCCCCATTGGGGAGTAACAGATACGCAGTATTTT. Amino acid sequence: CASSPHWGVTDTQYF.

The chain is built from TRBV9 and TRBJ1-1; weak D call: TRBD1 (6 bases). V lost 4 bases to trimming and J lost 2 bases, with 12 bases between them. This CDR3 comprises 14 residues. CDR1 is SGDLS and CDR2 is YYNGEE in the germline V gene. CDR3: CASSIGQSNTEAFF. CDR3 coding DNA: TGTGCCAGCAGCATTGGACAGTCCAACACTGAAGCTTTCTTT. Together with reference TRBV9 and TRBJ1-1, the CDR3 gives the full variable domain: DSGVTQTPKHLITATGQRVTLRCSPRSGDLSVYWYQQSLDQGLQFLIQYYNGEERAKGNILERFSAQQFPDLHSELNLSSLELGDSALYFCASSIGQSNTEAFFGQGTRLTVV.

This clone was recorded only once. Other DNA sequences of this sample code for an identical CDR3. The genes are TRBV9 and TRBJ2-3; the match to TRBD2 covers 11 bases. CDR3 length: 15 amino acids. J lost 4 bases, V lost 3 bases, and 4 bases had no gene match. The germline V gene has CDR1 SGDLS and CDR2 YYNGEE. The CDR3 protein is CASSELAGGADTQYF. The CDR3 DNA is TGTGCCAGCAGCGAGCTAGCGGGAGGCGCAGATACGCAGTATTTT.

V usage is TRBV28 and J usage is TRBJ2-5, with TRBD2 matching over 8 bases. From germline, CDR1 is MDHEN and CDR2 SYDVKM. This CDR3 spans 15 amino acids. With 6 bases clipped from V and 1 base from J, the junction kept 7 bases outside the gene matches. As DNA, the CDR3 is TGTGCCAGCAGAGAGACCACTAGCGGCCAAGAGACCCAGTACTTC. This sequence encodes CASRETTSGQETQYF.

This clone was recorded a few times. The chain joins TRBV27 to TRBJ1-1; D not certain. Per the germline V gene, CDR1 is MNHEY and CDR2 is SMNVEV (reference sequence). Between the trimmed V and J ends, which lost 2 bases and 2 bases, there was a span of 9 bases. The CDR3 consists of 14 residues. The CDR3 protein is CASSLTAPNTEAFF. The DNA for the CDR3 is TGTGCCAGCAGTTTAACAGCGCCCAACACTGAAGCTTTCTTT.

The CDR3 DNA reads as TGCGCCAGCAGCCAAGAATCTAGAGGAGCGTACGAGCAGTACTTC. Translating it yields CASSQESRGAYEQYF. V usage is TRBV4-1 and J usage is TRBJ2-7; D call uncertain. Trimming stripped 0 bases from V and 4 bases from J, with 13 bases between. This CDR3 contains 15 residues. Per the germline V gene, CDR1 is MGHRA and CDR2 is YSYEKL.

The genes are TRBV7-2 and TRBJ1-4; D is unresolved. V was shortened by 3 bases and J by 8 bases, with 16 bases between the two germline ends. Germline assignment: CDR1 SGHTA and CDR2 FQGNSA. This CDR3 is 15 amino acids long. The CDR3 here is CASSFGVGVKEKLFF. The CDR3 coding sequence is TGTGCCAGCAGCTTTGGGGTAGGAGTAAAGGAAAAACTGTTTTTT.

The J gene is TRBJ2-7, the V gene TRBV11-3; D is possibly TRBD1 or TRBD2 (5 bases each). From germline, CDR1 is SGHNT and CDR2 YENEEA. V dropped 2 bases and J dropped 5 bases, with 13 bases sitting between them. CDR3 length: 14 residues. The CDR3 coding sequence is TGTGCCAGCAGCTTAACAGCACGGGGCCACGAGCAGTACTTC. Translating gives CASSLTARGHEQYF.

This clone was seen more than once but under ten times. The rearrangement links TRBV27 to TRBJ2-7; D remains ambiguous. CDR1 MNHEY and CDR2 SMNVEV come from the germline V gene (reference sequence). V was trimmed by 8 bases and J by 7 bases, leaving 9 bases between them. The CDR3 is 10 amino acids. The CDR3 loop is CASGAPEQYF. The DNA of the CDR3 is TGTGCCAGCGGAGCACCAGAGCAGTACTTC.

The V call is TRBV27, the J call TRBJ1-6; no definite D call. CDR3 length: 13 amino acids. Trimming shortened V by 5 bases and J by 6 bases, and 8 bases separated the two germline ends. Germline CDR1 and CDR2: MNHEY and SMNVEV (reference sequence). The CDR3 loop reads CASSLRGNSPLHF. In nucleotides, the CDR3 is TGTGCCAGCAGTCTACGAGGTAATTCACCCCTCCACTTT.

The chain links TRBV28 to TRBJ2-1, with TRBD2 matching 8 bases. The CDR3 length is 14 residues. Trimming removed 5 bases from V and 0 bases from J; junction bases left unmatched: 0. From germline, CDR1 is MDHEN and CDR2 SYDVKM. CDR3 residues: CASSSGSSYNEQFF. The CDR3, as DNA: TGTGCCAGCAGTAGCGGGAGCTCCTACAATGAGCAGTTCTTC. The variable domain in full, with the rest retrieved from reference TRBV28 and TRBJ2-1, is DVKVTQSSRYLVKRTGEKVFLECVQDMDHENMFWYRQDPGLGLRLIYFSYDVKMKEKGDIPEGYSVSREKKERFSLILESASTNQTSMYLCASSSGSSYNEQFFGPGTRLTVL.

J is TRBJ2-5 and V is TRBV27; 12 bases are shared with TRBD2. This CDR3 comprises 16 residues. From germline, CDR1 is MNHEY and CDR2 SMNVEV (reference sequence). Germline trimming cut 3 bases from V and 0 bases from J; bases unmatched to any gene: 2. CDR3 protein: CASSLRTSGNQETQYF. The CDR3 DNA is TGTGCCAGCAGTTTGAGGACTAGCGGGAACCAAGAGACCCAGTACTTC.

The V gene is TRBV27, the J gene TRBJ2-7; possibly TRBD1 for D (6 bases). V was shortened by 6 bases and J by 3 bases, with 15 bases between the two germline ends. Germline-derived CDR1 and CDR2 are MNHEY and SMNVEV (reference sequence). The CDR3 is made up of 14 amino acids. The DNA for the CDR3 is TGTGCCAGCAGAGCCGGGACAAGTTTCTACGAGCAGTACTTC. Its protein is CASRAGTSFYEQYF.

The rearrangement links TRBV28 to TRBJ1-2, with 12 bases that match TRBD1. The germline gives CDR1 MDHEN, CDR2 SYDVKM. The CDR3 totals 19 residues. After removal of 2 bases from V and 3 bases from J, the junction contained 13 bases not matched to a gene. The CDR3 coding sequence is TGTGCCAGCAGTTTACCCTACTACCGGGGGACAGGGGGCTACTATGGCTACACCTTC. Its translation: CASSLPYYRGTGGYYGYTF.

The chain joins TRBV7-8 to TRBJ2-2; either TRBD1 or TRBD2 may supply D (5 bases each). CDR3 length: 15 amino acids. V dropped 5 bases and J dropped 6 bases, with 16 bases sitting between them. Germline-derived CDR1 and CDR2 are SGHVS and FQNEAQ. The CDR3 loop is CASSAGTPHAGELFF. Here the CDR3 DNA reads TGTGCCAGCAGCGCCGGGACCCCCCATGCCGGGGAGCTGTTTTTT.

V is TRBV14 and J is TRBJ2-7; no clear D. The V gene's germline CDR1 is SGHDN and CDR2 FVKESK. This CDR3 is built from 13 residues. The V and J ends lost 1 base and 3 bases respectively, with 7 bases between them. Here the CDR3 reads CASSQANDYEQYF. The CDR3 coding sequence is TGTGCCAGCAGCCAAGCCAATGACTACGAGCAGTACTTC.